This T cell receptor beta chain was recorded in a study of T cell repertoires in cytomegalovirus infection (dated by TCRdb to the late 2010s). With regard to the full study: Because public TCR beta signatures pointed to carriage of CMV infection together with the matching HLA type, the HLA type of each donor mattered for the analysis.

The germline V gene encodes CDR1 SGHTA and CDR2 FQGNSA. The CDR3 sequence holds 15 residues, the cysteine and phenylalanine included. CDR3 DNA only is kept here, 45 bases in frame from base 1. V lost 3 bases and J lost 3 bases, and the count of bases not matched to a germline gene is 3. Sequencing took place on an Illumina HiSeq 1500. TCRdb's own reprocessing of the public reads used fastp at Q25 and MiXCR and kept productive beta chains. When rows share a CDR3 protein, they turn into one entry using the most common DNA and genes. The table for this sample lists around 630,000 distinct CDR3 sequences; approximately 24% of them were counted only once. The ten largest clones represent 7.5% to 9% of the sample. This clonotype was observed at least ten times. The specificity of this receptor is unknown. No base-level quality is on record; no much larger clone is a single base apart. The investigation overall reported the following: The ex vivo response was dominated by HLA-C-restricted CMV-specific TCR beta clonotypes, and the single most frequent clonotype in two of eight donors was supplied by these HLA-C-restricted clonotypes. Cumulative frequency of public TCR beta family members discriminated carriers of CMV infection plus the relevant HLA type in this cohort and an independent approximately 350-donor cohort.

Sample: CD8+ T cells from PBMCs. This TCR derives from a human donor in good health (CMV status not recorded). Some clones in this sample may be carry-over from other donors' samples. Recombination joined TRBV7-2 with TRBJ2-1; TRBD2 aligns with 9 central bases. The DNA sequence reads TGTGCCAGCAGCTTTAGCGGGGGTTACTACAATGAGCAGTTCTTC. The translation is CASSFSGGYYNEQFF.